Following are 9 T cell receptor beta chains from one sample sequenced in a study of T-cell memory formation after mild COVID-19. TCRdb fed the 5' RACE reads into MiXCR, producing one record per CDR3 protein. The sample includes tens of thousands of distinct CDR3 sequences, roughly 15% of them seen just once. Sequenced material: PBMCs or a T cell subset sorted from them (not recorded which). These receptors all stem from a young man who had mild COVID-19 (a few samples of this study predate the infection). Cell type and time point are not known.

The chain has TRBV6-6 and TRBJ1-2; D is ambiguous. Trimming shortened V by 5 bases and J by 0 bases, and 19 bases separated the two germline ends. The germline V gene encodes CDR1 MNHNY and CDR2 SVGAGI (reference sequence). The CDR3 consists of 17 residues. The DNA for the CDR3 is TGTGCCAGCAGTCCCCGGGAGACCGCTACAGCTAACTATGGCTACACCTTC. Its protein product is CASSPRETATANYGYTF.

This clonotype has just a few counts. The chain combines TRBV27 with TRBJ2-2, with a possible D match to TRBD1 (6 bases). The V end was cut by 5 bases, the J end by 5 bases, with 9 bases between. The CDR3 has 13 residues. Germline V gene lookup returns CDR1 MNHEY and CDR2 SMNVEV (reference sequence). For the CDR3, the DNA is TGTGCCAGCAGTCCTGGACAGACCGGGGAGCTGTTTTTT. This translates into CASSPGQTGELFF.

V is TRBV7-2 and J is TRBJ2-1; D is unclear. CDR1 is SGHTA, CDR2 FQGNSA, per germline. V lost 5 bases, J lost 6 bases, and 11 bases lay in between. This CDR3 comprises 13 residues. The CDR3: CASSPPLGNEQFF. Here the CDR3 DNA reads TGTGCCAGCAGCCCCCCCCTGGGCAATGAGCAGTTCTTC.

This clonotype came up a few times. The chain uses TRBV9 and TRBJ1-1; D is possibly TRBD1 (6 bases). The CDR3 has 15 residues. The germline CDR1 and CDR2 sequences are SGDLS and YYNGEE. V was cut by 1 base and J by 5 bases, with 15 bases left in between. The CDR3 DNA follows: TGTGCCAGCAGCGTATCCGGAGGGGGGGGGACTGAAGCTTTCTTT. It is translated as CASSVSGGGGTEAFF.

The rearrangement joins TRBV4-1 to TRBJ2-5; no clear D. The CDR3 is 15 amino acids. The V gene's germline CDR1 is MGHRA and CDR2 YSYEKL. Trimming took off 4 bases at V and 1 base at J, with 13 bases between the two ends. The CDR3 nucleotides are TGCGCCAGCAGCCCCCTGGCAGAATCCCAAGAGACCCAGTACTTC. Translation: CASSPLAESQETQYF.

The gene calls are TRBV4-3 and TRBJ2-1, with 11 positions matching TRBD2. V lost 0 bases, J lost 8 bases, and 18 bases stayed unmatched. Germline V CDR1 and CDR2: LGHNA, YSLEER. The CDR3 consists of 20 residues. This CDR3 reads CASSQDPPLGSGGASYEQFF. CDR3 DNA: TGCGCCAGCAGCCAAGATCCCCCCCTGGGTAGCGGGGGGGCAAGCTATGAGCAGTTCTTC.

V is TRBV6-6 and J is TRBJ2-5, with TRBD2 identical over 8 bases. The V gene end was trimmed by 4 bases and the J gene end by 1 base; junction bases not matched to a gene: 2. This CDR3 region has 14 residues. Germline V lookup: CDR1 MNHNY, CDR2 SVGAGI (reference sequence). The CDR3 is CASSSGGLQETQYF. The CDR3 nucleotides read TGTGCCAGCAGTTCGGGGGGGCTCCAAGAGACCCAGTACTTC.

This chain joins TRBV6-5 and TRBJ1-4; possible D gene TRBD1, 5 bases. CDR3 length equals 13 residues. Germline V gene sequence: CDR1 MNHEY, CDR2 SVGAGI. V gave up 4 bases and J gave up 8 bases, with 11 bases separating them. CDR3 residues: CASSSGAREKLFF. DNA for the CDR3: TGTGCCAGCAGTTCCGGGGCGCGGGAAAAACTGTTTTTT.

This clonotype has only a few counts. The chain uses TRBV20-1 and TRBJ2-7; 7 positions agree with TRBD2. Trimming took 4 bases from V and 2 from J; bases not matched to a gene: 5. CDR3 size: 13 residues. CDR1 is DFQATT and CDR2 is SNEGSKA in the germline V gene (reference sequence). The CDR3 region has the DNA TGCAGTGCTATCGGGACTAAAACCTACGAGCAGTACTTC. Translation gives CSAIGTKTYEQYF.